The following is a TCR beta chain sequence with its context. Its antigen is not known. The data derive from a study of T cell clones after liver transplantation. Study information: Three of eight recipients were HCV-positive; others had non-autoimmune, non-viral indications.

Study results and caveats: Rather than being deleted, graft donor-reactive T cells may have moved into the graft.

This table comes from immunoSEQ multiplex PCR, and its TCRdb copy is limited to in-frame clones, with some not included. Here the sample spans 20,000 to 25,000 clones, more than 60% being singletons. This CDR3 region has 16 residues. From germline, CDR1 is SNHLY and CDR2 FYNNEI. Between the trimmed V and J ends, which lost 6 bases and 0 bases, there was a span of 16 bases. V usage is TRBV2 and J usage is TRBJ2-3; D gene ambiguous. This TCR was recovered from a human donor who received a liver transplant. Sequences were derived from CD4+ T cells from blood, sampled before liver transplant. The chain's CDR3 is CASSPTWLSSTDTQYF. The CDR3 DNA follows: TGTGCCAGCAGCCCCACGTGGCTCTCTAGCACAGATACGCAGTATTTT.